There are a few counts of the clone carrying this T cell receptor beta chain. The antigen is unknown. The sample comes from a study of cytomegalovirus exposure and HLA in healthy donors. Study-wide results and limits: TRBV6-2, TRBV6-3 and some other V segments were excluded as indistinguishable. With DRB1 most and HLA-C fewest, TCR association rates differed between HLA loci in a later analysis. Rarity marked most TCR sequences, yet some public TCRs occurred in many donors. As confirmed in vitro, three CMV-associated chains were specific for CMV antigens.

It was with 60 Vbeta and 13 Jbeta primers that the PCR ran. Some clones are missing from TCRdb's copy, which holds only in-frame ones; the method was immunoSEQ multiplex PCR. The table has 150,000 to 200,000 clones, around 78% seen once; the top ten hold about 1%. Germline CDR1 is ENHRY and CDR2 is SYGVKD. The CDR3 extends over 15 amino acids. Deletions cut 5 bases from V and 7 bases from J, with 18 bases between. V is TRBV10-3 and J is TRBJ2-1; D possibly corresponds to TRBD1 (6 bases). Sequenced: PBMCs. The clonotype was recovered from a woman aged 40 to 49 in good health and CMV-seronegative. The CDR3 DNA is TGTGCCATCAGTCACAGGGAAGGCGAGAGGAATGAGCAGTTCTTC. It yields the protein CAISHREGERNEQFF.